One sample yielded the 4 T cell receptor beta chains listed below, sequenced in a study of blood T cells in healthy people across ages. It was with a sample-barcoded 5' primer and a J-beta primer mix that a second PCR of about 6 to 11 cycles was run. One entry per CDR3 protein, called by TCRdb with MiXCR from the 5' RACE reads. Of almost 1 million distinct CDR3 sequences in the sample, 51% were seen once. The sequenced sample was blood. The receptor source for this set is a woman aged 55-70 years in good health.

The V gene is TRBV3-1, the J gene TRBJ2-1; 7 bases agree with TRBD1. The V gene end was trimmed by 3 bases and the J gene end by 11 bases; junction bases not matched to a gene: 4. Germline CDR1 reads LGHDT; CDR2 reads YNNKEL (reference sequence). This CDR3 region has 12 residues. The CDR3 coding sequence is TGTGCCAGCAGCCAGGGACAGCGTCAGCAGTTCTTC. It encodes CASSQGQRQQFF.

The sample holds one count of this clonotype. This sequence joins TRBV29-1 and TRBJ1-1, with D possibly TRBD1 on 5 matching bases. In germline, CDR1 is SQVTM, CDR2 ANQGSEA. The CDR3 has 12 residues. The V end lost 6 bases, the J end lost 7 bases, and 15 bases lay between the germline ends. CDR3: CSVPTDRREAFF. The CDR3 nucleotides are TGCAGCGTACCGACAGACCGCCGTGAAGCTTTCTTT.

This clonotype was detected a few times. The J gene is TRBJ2-5, the V gene TRBV10-3; 9 bases align to TRBD1. This CDR3 has 15 residues. The V and J ends lost 5 bases and 2 bases, in that order; junction bases with no gene match: 6. Germline CDR1 and CDR2: ENHRY and SYGVKD. In nucleotides, the CDR3 is TGTGCCATCAGTTCGCCGGGACAGGGTCAAGAGACCCAGTACTTC. It yields the protein CAISSPGQGQETQYF.

The genes are TRBV4-1 and TRBJ2-5, with a weak D call TRBD1 (6 bases). This CDR3 is 13 amino acids long. Germline-derived CDR1 and CDR2 are MGHRA and YSYEKL. Trimming shortened V by 3 bases and J by 3 bases, and 8 bases separated the two germline ends. CDR3 DNA sequence: TGCGCCAGCAGCCAGAGGGACAAAGAGACCCAGTACTTC. Protein: CASSQRDKETQYF.